The T cell receptor (beta chain) under discussion was sequenced for a study of T-cell memory formation after mild COVID-19. Trimming cost V 3 bases and J 10 bases; bases outside gene matches: 9. This CDR3 comprises 14 residues. In germline, CDR1 is SGHAT, CDR2 FQDESV (reference sequence). The 5'RACE method, run with constant-segment primers, produced TCR alpha and TCR beta cDNA libraries (carrying sample barcodes and UMIs). TCRdb reprocessed the 5' RACE reads with MiXCR, giving one entry per CDR3 protein. The sample shows around 300,000 distinct CDR3 sequences, roughly a fifth of them seen only once. The sample holds many counts of this clonotype. Its antigen is as yet unknown. Study-wide results and caveats: Still unconfirmed is whether the second-wave clones peaking on day 37 recognized SARS-CoV-2.

The rearrangement joins TRBV11-1 to TRBJ2-1, with 7 bases aligning to TRBD1. This clonotype originated in a man aged 18 to 29 who had mild COVID-19 (a few samples of this study predate the infection). Cell type and time point are not known. The sample was PBMCs or a T cell subset sorted from them (not recorded which). CDR3 nucleotide sequence: TGTGCCAGCAGCTTGGAACAGGGGATGTTAGAGCAGTTCTTC. It codes for CASSLEQGMLEQFF.